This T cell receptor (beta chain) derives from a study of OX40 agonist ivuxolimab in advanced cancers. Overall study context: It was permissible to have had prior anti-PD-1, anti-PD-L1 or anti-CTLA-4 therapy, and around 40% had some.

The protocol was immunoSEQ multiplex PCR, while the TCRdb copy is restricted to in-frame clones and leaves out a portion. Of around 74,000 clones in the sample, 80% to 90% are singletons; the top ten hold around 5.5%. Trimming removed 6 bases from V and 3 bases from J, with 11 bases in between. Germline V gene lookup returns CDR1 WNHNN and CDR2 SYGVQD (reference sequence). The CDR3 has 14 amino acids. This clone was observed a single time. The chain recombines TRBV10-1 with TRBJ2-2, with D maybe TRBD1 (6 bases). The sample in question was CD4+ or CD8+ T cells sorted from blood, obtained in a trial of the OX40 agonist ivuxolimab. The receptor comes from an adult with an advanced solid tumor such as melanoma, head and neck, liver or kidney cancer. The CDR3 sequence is CASRQGMDTGELFF. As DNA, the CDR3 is TGCGCCAGCAGACAGGGTATGGACACCGGGGAGCTGTTTTTT.